This T cell receptor beta chain was identified during a study of Tregs in tolerant kidney transplant recipients. Study outcomes and limitations: Antigen-driven expansion was suggested because donor-specific Tregs expanded more than all Tregs in tolerant patients. Tregs expanded with activated donor B cells seemed most donor-specific. Nucleotide sequences could not be compared across some patients' samples due to primer changes.

The method was immunoSEQ multiplex PCR; TCRdb's version includes in-frame clones alone and lacks a portion of them. The table includes tens of thousands of clones, roughly 93% detected once. The CDR3 sequence is 14 residues long. Germline lookup yields CDR1 MNHEY and CDR2 SMNVEV (reference sequence). Trimming removed 10 bases at V and 0 bases at J, with 13 bases between. Related graft donors supplied nonmyeloablative bone marrow transplants, and mixed chimerism was transient. Unstimulated Tregs (CD4+CD25+CD127-) and CD4+CD25- non-Tregs were sorted from PBMCs. Turning to this clone: Its specificity is unknown.

The sample here was CD4+ T cells from blood (PBMCs), taken 12 months after the transplant. This TCR was recovered from a human patient who received a combined kidney and bone marrow transplant. Some T cells may originate from the graft donor. The genes are TRBV27 and TRBJ2-1; D is ambiguous. This chain's CDR3 is CATHGRISYNEQFF. CDR3 sequence (DNA): TGTGCCACACATGGCAGGATCTCCTACAATGAGCAGTTCTTC.